These 21 T cell receptor beta chains share one sample of origin, sequenced in a study of cytomegalovirus exposure and HLA in healthy donors. Only in-frame clones appear in the TCRdb table, and some are missing; sequencing was by immunoSEQ multiplex PCR. The table has roughly 120,000 clones, 86% seen once. The sample taken for sequencing was PBMCs. The receptors originated from a man aged 18 to 35 in good health and CMV-seronegative.

This clone has just a few counts. V gene TRBV4-1 combines with J gene TRBJ2-5; D possibly corresponds to TRBD1 (6 bases). Trimming shortened V by 1 base and J by 2 bases, and 11 bases separated the two germline ends. CDR1 is MGHRA and CDR2 is YSYEKL in the germline V gene. This CDR3 contains 15 residues. CDR3 nucleotides: TGCGCCAGCAGCCAAGGTACTAGGGGGCAAGAGACCCAGTACTTC. Translated: CASSQGTRGQETQYF.

This sequence joins TRBV6-1 and TRBJ1-2, with TRBD1 as a possible D gene (6 bases). Germline V gene sequence: CDR1 MNHNS, CDR2 SASEGT. This CDR3 spans 14 amino acids. Trimming took off 6 bases at V and 0 bases at J, with 11 bases between the two ends. The CDR3 nucleotides are TGTGCCAGCAGACAGACAGGAGCTAACTATGGCTACACCTTC. This codes for CASRQTGANYGYTF.

This chain links TRBV5-4 with TRBJ2-2; 12 positions match TRBD2. Trimming at V came to 4 bases and at J to 5 bases, leaving 6 bases not matched to a gene. Looked up from germline, CDR1 is SGHNT and CDR2 is YYREEE (reference sequence). The CDR3 is 16 residues long. CDR3 sequence: CASSRTSGAATGELFF. CDR3 DNA sequence: TGTGCCAGCAGCCGGACTAGCGGGGCTGCAACCGGGGAGCTGTTTTTT. Based on the CDR3 plus reference TRBV5-4 and TRBJ2-2, the full variable domain is ETGVTQSPTHLIKTRGQQVTLRCSSQSGHNTVSWYQQALGQGPQFIFQYYREEENGRGNFPPRFSGLQFPNYSSELNVNALELDDSALYLCASSRTSGAATGELFFGEGSRLTVL.

V and J are TRBV19 and TRBJ2-5; 7 bases map to TRBD1. The germline CDR1 and CDR2 sequences are LNHDA and SQIVND (reference sequence). The CDR3 contains 14 residues. Trimming took 6 bases from V and 4 from J; bases not matched to a gene: 8. In DNA form, the CDR3 reads TGTGCCAGTAGCCCCGTGGCAGGGGGAGAGACCCAGTACTTC. Protein sequence: CASSPVAGGETQYF.

This clone was found once. This chain uses TRBV30 with TRBJ1-5, with D perhaps TRBD1 (6 bases). In germline, CDR1 is GTSNPN, CDR2 SVGIG (reference sequence). The CDR3 loop spans 13 amino acids. Trimming removed 4 bases from V and 4 bases from J, with 11 bases in between. As DNA, the CDR3 is TGTGCCTGGACCCTCGGACAGAATCAGCCCCAGCATTTT. Encoded protein: CAWTLGQNQPQHF.

This clone was counted a single time. The rearrangement links TRBV5-4 to TRBJ1-4; 8 bases agree with TRBD1. V trimming: 1 base; J trimming: 5 bases; junction bases outside the gene matches: 10. Germline assignment: CDR1 SGHNT and CDR2 YYREEE (reference sequence). This CDR3 contains 17 residues. In nucleotides, the CDR3 is TGTGCCAGCAGCTTGACCCGGGACAGGACGAGAAATGAAAAACTGTTTTTT. This translates into CASSLTRDRTRNEKLFF.

The chain combines TRBV5-6 with TRBJ1-4; 11 positions match TRBD1. V shed 3 bases, J shed 1 base, and the junction held 2 bases outside the gene matches. Germline lookup yields CDR1 SGHDT and CDR2 YYEEEE. This CDR3 is built from 16 residues. CDR3 amino acids: CASSWGTGGTNEKLFF. As DNA, the CDR3 is TGTGCCAGCAGCTGGGGGACAGGGGGAACTAATGAAAAACTGTTTTTT.

This chain uses TRBV11-2 with TRBJ1-2; 8 nucleotides align to TRBD1. Germline CDR1 and CDR2: SGHAT and FQNNGV. This CDR3 is 13 amino acids long. V lost 3 bases and J lost 8; bases outside the gene matches: 5. The chain's CDR3 is CASSFTGGGGYTF. The CDR3 nucleotides are TGTGCCAGCAGCTTCACAGGGGGAGGGGGCTACACCTTC.

CDR3 region: CASSPSGQVNYGYTF. Written as DNA, the CDR3 is TGTGCCAGCAGCCCCTCGGGACAGGTCAACTATGGCTACACCTTC. This rearrangement joins TRBV5-6 to TRBJ1-2, with TRBD1 matching over 8 bases. J was trimmed by 2 bases and V by 4 bases; bases with no gene match: 7. Germline V gene data show CDR1 as SGHDT and CDR2 as YYEEEE. The CDR3 consists of 15 residues.

The V and J genes are TRBV5-5 and TRBJ2-7; no firm D call. The ends were cut back, 1 base at V and 0 bases at J, with 8 bases in the middle. The CDR3 runs to 14 residues. Germline loops: CDR1 SGHKS, CDR2 YYEKEE (reference sequence). For the CDR3, the DNA is TGTGCCAGCAGCTTGTCCAGGTACTCCTACGAGCAGTACTTC. Encoded protein: CASSLSRYSYEQYF.

This rearrangement joins TRBV6-5 to TRBJ2-7, with 9 bases that match TRBD1. Germline trimming cut 4 bases from V and 4 bases from J; bases unmatched to any gene: 8. CDR3 length: 15 residues. CDR1 and CDR2 (germline): MNHEY, SVGAGI. CDR3 region: CASSLGQGTRYEQYF. CDR3 coding DNA: TGTGCCAGCAGTTTGGGACAGGGAACTAGATACGAGCAGTACTTC.

This clone appeared a few times. V is TRBV9 and J is TRBJ2-2; 9 bases agree with TRBD2. The V and J ends lost 3 bases and 7 bases, in that order; junction bases with no gene match: 7. Per germline, CDR1 SGDLS and CDR2 YYNGEE. This CDR3 has 15 amino acids. The CDR3 region has the DNA TGTGCCAGCAGCGCCAGGACTAGCGCGGGCGGGGAGCTGTTTTTT. Amino acid sequence: CASSARTSAGGELFF.

The rearrangement links TRBV18 to TRBJ1-1; TRBD1 matches at 10 bases. Losses at the gene ends were 6 bases for V and 0 bases for J; bases not matched to a gene: 13. The CDR3 totals 18 residues. Germline lookup yields CDR1 KGHSH and CDR2 LQKENI. This chain's CDR3 is CASSPGQGLGGMNTEAFF. The CDR3 nucleotides read TGTGCCAGCTCGCCGGGACAGGGGTTGGGGGGCATGAACACTGAAGCTTTCTTT.

This clone occurred once. The V call is TRBV11-2, the J call TRBJ2-3, with TRBD2 identical over 9 bases. CDR1 SGHAT and CDR2 FQNNGV come from the germline V gene. The CDR3 sequence is 18 residues long. V lost 1 base and J lost 0; bases outside the gene matches: 8. The CDR3 here is CASSLVARGGRSTDTQYF. In DNA form, the CDR3 reads TGTGCCAGCAGCTTAGTCGCGCGGGGGGGCCGGAGCACAGATACGCAGTATTTT.

This clone was observed once. The genes are TRBV7-9 and TRBJ1-4; 9 bases align to TRBD1. This CDR3 comprises 17 residues. In germline, CDR1 is SEHNR, CDR2 FQNEAQ (reference sequence). V lost 5 bases to trimming and J lost 3 bases; unmatched junction nucleotides: 10. The CDR3 sequence: CASSTWTGEGANEKLFF. For the CDR3, the DNA is TGTGCCAGCAGCACCTGGACAGGGGAGGGAGCTAATGAAAAACTGTTTTTT.

The V call is TRBV7-9, the J call TRBJ2-1, with TRBD1 identical over 9 bases. The CDR3 sequence is 15 residues long. The junction had 9 bases not matched to a gene; V was cut back by 5 bases and J by 7 bases. In germline, CDR1 is SEHNR, CDR2 FQNEAQ (reference sequence). The CDR3, as DNA: TGTGCCAGCAGCCTCCGGACAGGGGCGAGGAATGAGCAGTTCTTC. This encodes CASSLRTGARNEQFF.

This clone was seen repeatedly, ten times or more. The rearrangement links TRBV28 to TRBJ1-1; D uncertain. Germline V gene lookup returns CDR1 MDHEN and CDR2 SYDVKM. Trimming pared 5 bases from V and 0 bases from J, leaving 19 bases between. There are 17 residues in the CDR3. The CDR3 nucleotides read TGTGCCAGCAGTCTGGGAACCGGGGATTTCATGAACACTGAAGCTTTCTTT. Amino acid sequence: CASSLGTGDFMNTEAFF.

This clone was found once. CDR3 in amino acids: CASHNYGDTEAFF. CDR3 DNA sequence: TGTGCCAGCCATAATTACGGAGACACTGAAGCTTTCTTT. The chain uses TRBV5-6 and TRBJ1-1; D gene ambiguous. Trimming took 7 bases from V and 3 from J, leaving 13 bases between them. The CDR3 runs 13 residues. The germline V gene has CDR1 SGHDT and CDR2 YYEEEE. Full variable domain (missing parts from reference TRBV5-6 and TRBJ1-1): DAGVTQSPTHLIKTRGQQVTLRCSPKSGHDTVSWYQQALGQGPQFIFQYYEEEERQRGNFPDRFSGHQFPNYSSELNVNALLLGDSALYLCASHNYGDTEAFFGQGTRLTVV.

The chain carries TRBV10-3 and TRBJ1-4, with D perhaps TRBD1 (5 bases). The CDR3 runs 16 residues. The V end was cut by 10 bases, the J end by 4 bases, with 22 bases between. CDR1 and CDR2 (germline): ENHRY, SYGVKD. Written as DNA, the CDR3 is TGTGCCACCTATTCGGGTAGGGGAGGCCATAATGAAAAACTGTTTTTT. Encoded protein: CATYSGRGGHNEKLFF.

The V gene is TRBV27, the J gene TRBJ2-7; TRBD1 is a possible D gene (6 bases). The CDR3 loop spans 15 amino acids. V dropped 6 bases and J dropped 6 bases, with 21 bases sitting between them. Germline V gene lookup returns CDR1 MNHEY and CDR2 SMNVEV (reference sequence). The CDR3 DNA follows: TGTGCCAGCAGCAACCCGGGACACCCTCGGGTCGAGCAGTACTTC. Its translation: CASSNPGHPRVEQYF.

The chain employs TRBV9 and TRBJ2-3; weak D call: TRBD2 (6 bases). The length of the CDR3 is 15 residues. The V and J ends lost 4 bases and 3 bases respectively, with 15 bases between them. Germline loops: CDR1 SGDLS, CDR2 YYNGEE. The CDR3 protein is CASSPGTSETDTQYF. The CDR3 DNA is TGTGCCAGCAGCCCGGGGACTTCTGAAACAGATACGCAGTATTTT.